Following are 18 T cell receptor beta chains from one sample sequenced in a study of T-cell reconstitution after alpha-beta-depleted transplantation in children. The library targeted TCRbeta and was prepared with unique molecular identifiers. TCRdb fed the PCR reads into MiXCR, producing one record per CDR3 protein. This table has approximately 1,000,000 distinct CDR3 sequences, about 29% appearing once. Material: PBMCs, mostly from graft donor cells, obtained 360 days after TCRalphabeta/CD19-depleted stem cell transplant. Receptors originate from a boy younger than two who had a stem cell transplant for SCID, so the T cells may come from the graft donor.

The V call is TRBV20-1, the J call TRBJ1-1; D perhaps matches TRBD1 (5 bases). Per the germline V gene, CDR1 is DFQATT and CDR2 is SNEGSKA (reference sequence). V was shortened by 6 bases and J by 7 bases, with 15 bases between the two germline ends. This CDR3 comprises 12 residues. CDR3 sequence reads: CSARGQADEAFF. The CDR3 nucleotides read TGCAGTGCAAGGGGTCAGGCCGATGAAGCTTTCTTT.

V is TRBV11-1 and J is TRBJ1-4; tentative D call: TRBD1 (5 bases). Germline V gives CDR1 SGHAT, CDR2 FQDESV (reference sequence). The CDR3 loop spans 18 amino acids. V lost 3 bases to trimming and J lost 6 bases, with 23 bases between them. CDR3 DNA: TGTGCCAGCAGCTTGGCAATCGGCAGGGAGATGTCGTATGAAAAACTGTTTTTT. Translation gives CASSLAIGREMSYEKLFF.

The gene calls are TRBV7-3 and TRBJ2-1; a possible D gene is TRBD2 (7 bases). From germline, CDR1 is SGHTA and CDR2 FQGTGA. The V gene lost 5 bases and the J gene lost 12 bases, with 20 bases spanning the gap. The CDR3 sequence is 14 residues long. CDR3 amino acids: CASSPGRGPEGQFF. The CDR3 DNA reads as TGTGCCAGCAGCCCCGGGCGGGGGCCAGAGGGGCAGTTCTTC.

This clonotype was detected only a few times. The chain couples TRBV10-3 to TRBJ1-1; D call uncertain. Deletions cut 6 bases from V and 11 bases from J, with 13 bases between. The germline V gene encodes CDR1 ENHRY and CDR2 SYGVKD. The CDR3 runs 11 residues. The CDR3 sequence: CAISMGKVAFF. The CDR3 nucleotides are TGTGCCATCAGCATGGGGAAGGTGGCTTTCTTT.

This clonotype was picked up a small number of times. J is TRBJ2-1 and V is TRBV4-2; TRBD1 agrees at 7 bases. The CDR3 length is 15 residues. Per the germline V gene, CDR1 is LGHNA and CDR2 is YNFKEQ. Unmatched junction bases numbered 8, after V lost 4 bases and J lost 5 bases. CDR3 sequence: CASSPRHRGHNEQFF. CDR3 DNA sequence: TGTGCCAGCAGCCCACGTCACAGGGGACACAATGAGCAGTTCTTC.

This clonotype turned up a few times. The chain is built from TRBV12-3 or TRBV12-4 and TRBJ2-1; unclear D gene. V lost 4 bases and J 5 bases, leaving 21 bases between the germline ends. There are 17 residues in the CDR3. CDR3: CASSSSSEWGRNNEQFF. The CDR3 coding sequence is TGTGCCAGCAGTTCCTCCTCTGAATGGGGTCGGAACAATGAGCAGTTCTTC.

This clonotype showed up just a few times. The chain employs TRBV7-9 and TRBJ2-1; no reliable D call. Germline assignment: CDR1 SEHNR and CDR2 FQNEAQ (reference sequence). The CDR3 has 15 residues. Trimming removed 3 bases from V and 0 bases from J, with 9 bases in between. This chain's CDR3 is CASSFGRSSYNEQFF. CDR3 bases: TGTGCCAGCAGCTTCGGCCGAAGCTCCTACAATGAGCAGTTCTTC.

A few counts support this clonotype. V gene TRBV12-3 or TRBV12-4 combines with J gene TRBJ2-1; D remains unclear. The CDR3 is 13 amino acids. With 5 bases removed from V and 9 bases from J, the gap between germline ends came to 14 bases. In DNA form, the CDR3 reads TGTGCCAGCAGTCCGGACGTCTTCGGTGAGCAGTTCTTC. Residues: CASSPDVFGEQFF.

V is TRBV20-1 and J is TRBJ2-7; 7 nucleotides match TRBD2. Germline CDR1 and CDR2: DFQATT and SNEGSKA (reference sequence). The CDR3 runs to 12 residues. The junction had 6 bases not matched to a gene; V was cut back by 3 bases and J by 7 bases. The CDR3 spells CSASPAGREQYF. CDR3 DNA sequence: TGCAGTGCTAGTCCAGCGGGGAGGGAGCAGTACTTC.

The J gene is TRBJ2-1, the V gene TRBV5-1; D not resolved. Per germline, CDR1 SGHRS and CDR2 YFSETQ. V shed 2 bases and J shed 8 bases, with 11 bases lying between them. CDR3 length equals 13 residues. The CDR3 loop reads CASSFLELDEQFF. In DNA, the CDR3 is TGCGCCAGCAGCTTTCTGGAATTGGATGAGCAGTTCTTC. The entire variable domain, with the rest obtained from reference TRBV5-1 and TRBJ2-1, is as follows: KAGVTQTPRYLIKTRGQQVTLSCSPISGHRSVSWYQQTPGQGLQFLFEYFSETQRNKGNFPGRFSGRQFSNSRSEMNVSTLELGDSALYLCASSFLELDEQFFGPGTRLTVL.

Many counts were recorded for this clonotype. The chain couples TRBV11-1 to TRBJ2-3; D is possibly TRBD1 or TRBD2 (5 bases each). The CDR3 runs 13 residues. Trimming took off 5 bases at V and 8 bases at J, with 14 bases between the two ends. Germline V gene data show CDR1 as SGHAT and CDR2 as FQDESV (reference sequence). The DNA of the CDR3 is TGTGCCAGCAGCCCCGGGACCGCGGGTACGCAGTATTTT. It codes for CASSPGTAGTQYF.

This clonotype has a handful of counts. The chain joins TRBV20-1 to TRBJ1-6; D perhaps matches TRBD1 (5 bases). The length of the CDR3 is 13 residues. CDR1 DFQATT and CDR2 SNEGSKA come from the germline V gene (reference sequence). With 1 base removed from V and 15 bases from J, the gap between germline ends came to 16 bases. CDR3 DNA sequence: TGCAGTGCTAGAGTAGGAGACAGAGCGGACCTCCACTTT. Translation: CSARVGDRADLHF.

This clonotype was detected many times. The chain links TRBV5-1 to TRBJ2-7; TRBD1 might be the D (6 bases). Germline CDR1 is SGHRS and CDR2 is YFSETQ. V dropped 4 bases and J dropped 0 bases, with 11 bases sitting between them. The length of the CDR3 is 14 residues. The CDR3 protein is CASSLTGHSYEQYF. The CDR3 nucleotides read TGCGCCAGCAGCCTCACGGGACACTCCTACGAGCAGTACTTC.

V gene TRBV5-5 combines with J gene TRBJ2-3; a weak D match, TRBD1 (5 bases). The CDR3 contains 17 residues. Per germline, CDR1 SGHKS and CDR2 YYEKEE (reference sequence). Deletions cut 4 bases from V and 0 bases from J, with 18 bases between. The CDR3 DNA reads as TGTGCCAGCAGCCCGAATCCAGGGATAACTAGCACAGATACGCAGTATTTT. Its protein product is CASSPNPGITSTDTQYF.

The rearrangement joins TRBV11-1 to TRBJ2-3; 11 nucleotides agree with TRBD2. Unmatched junction bases numbered 11, after V lost 1 base and J lost 2 bases. This CDR3 region has 19 residues. Germline V gene sequence: CDR1 SGHAT, CDR2 FQDESV (reference sequence). CDR3 in amino acids: CASSLVSSETSGDTDTQYF. The CDR3 bases are TGTGCCAGCAGCTTAGTTTCGAGTGAGACTAGCGGGGACACAGATACGCAGTATTTT.

This clonotype was counted at least ten times. The rearrangement uses TRBV4-1 and TRBJ2-7, with 8 bases fitting TRBD1. V was pared by 2 bases and J by 0 bases, with 12 bases of the junction left unmatched. The CDR3 has 18 residues. Germline V gene lookup returns CDR1 MGHRA and CDR2 YSYEKL. The DNA of the CDR3 is TGCGCCAGCAGCCAACCCCTCCTGGGACAGGTTAGCTCCTACGAGCAGTACTTC. Encoded protein: CASSQPLLGQVSSYEQYF.

This clonotype was seen a handful of times. The V call is TRBV20-1, the J call TRBJ2-5; TRBD2 is a possible D gene (5 bases). The CDR3 loop spans 19 amino acids. V lost 3 bases to trimming and J lost 5 bases, with 31 bases between them. Germline CDR1 is DFQATT and CDR2 is SNEGSKA (reference sequence). CDR3 in amino acids: CSASGGNADGVLTPETQYF. The DNA for the CDR3 is TGCAGTGCTAGCGGTGGGAATGCTGACGGGGTCCTTACGCCCGAGACCCAGTACTTC.

V usage is TRBV6-2 or TRBV6-3 and J usage is TRBJ2-2; 8 bases fit TRBD1. This CDR3 contains 20 residues. The V gene's germline CDR1 is MNHEY and CDR2 SVGEGT. V trimming: 6 bases; J trimming: 0 bases; junction bases outside the gene matches: 18. The CDR3 loop is CASRKTRTGKGRSNTGELFF. The CDR3 bases are TGTGCCAGCAGAAAGACAAGGACAGGGAAGGGGCGGTCGAACACCGGGGAGCTGTTTTTT.